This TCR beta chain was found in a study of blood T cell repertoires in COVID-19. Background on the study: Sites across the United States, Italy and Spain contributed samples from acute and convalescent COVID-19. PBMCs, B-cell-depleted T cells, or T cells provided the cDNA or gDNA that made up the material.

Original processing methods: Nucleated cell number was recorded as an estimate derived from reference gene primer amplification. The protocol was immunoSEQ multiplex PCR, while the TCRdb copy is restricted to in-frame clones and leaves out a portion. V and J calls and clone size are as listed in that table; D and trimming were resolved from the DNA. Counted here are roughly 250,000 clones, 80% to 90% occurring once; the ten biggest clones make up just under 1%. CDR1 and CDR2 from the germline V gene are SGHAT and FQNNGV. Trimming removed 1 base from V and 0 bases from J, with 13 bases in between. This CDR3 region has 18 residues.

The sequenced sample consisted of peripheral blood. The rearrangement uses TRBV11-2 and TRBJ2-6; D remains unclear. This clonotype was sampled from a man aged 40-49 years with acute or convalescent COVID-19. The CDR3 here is CASSLVMSGNSGANVLTF. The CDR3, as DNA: TGTGCCAGCAGCTTAGTAATGTCCGGTAACTCTGGGGCCAACGTCCTGACTTTC.